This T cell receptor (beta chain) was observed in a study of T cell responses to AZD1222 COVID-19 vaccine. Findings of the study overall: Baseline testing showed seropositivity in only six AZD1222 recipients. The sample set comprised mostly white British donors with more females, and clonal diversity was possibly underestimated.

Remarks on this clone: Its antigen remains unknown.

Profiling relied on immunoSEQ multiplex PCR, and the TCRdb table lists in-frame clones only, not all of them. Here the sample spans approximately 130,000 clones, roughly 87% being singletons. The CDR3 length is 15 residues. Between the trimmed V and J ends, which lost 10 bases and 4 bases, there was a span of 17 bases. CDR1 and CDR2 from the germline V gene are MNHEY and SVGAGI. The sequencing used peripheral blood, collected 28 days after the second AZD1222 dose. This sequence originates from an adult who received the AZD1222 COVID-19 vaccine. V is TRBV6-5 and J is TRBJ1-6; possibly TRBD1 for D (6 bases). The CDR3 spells CATKQGMGYNSPLHF. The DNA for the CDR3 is TGTGCCACCAAACAGGGAATGGGGTATAATTCACCCCTCCACTTT.